These T cell receptor beta chains were read from a single sample in a study of spatial heterogeneity in lung cancer. In TCRdb, the 5' RACE reads were re-called with MiXCR into one record per CDR3 protein. This table has tens of thousands of distinct CDR3 sequences, around 9.6% appearing once. This sample comprised PBMCs, obtained at follow-up. These receptor sequences come from a male donor with early-stage non-small cell lung cancer. Both conserved end residues are part of each CDR3. The listing skips clone size in some rows; elsewhere it reads once, few, many or a size class.

j_gene: TRBJ2-2; abundance: many; len: 15; v_gene: TRBV19; CDR3aa: CASNSGRDGHRELFF
j_gene: TRBJ1-2; abundance: many; len: 16; v_gene: TRBV4-2; CDR3aa: CASSQEGQGPNYGYTF
j_gene: TRBJ2-3; abundance: -; len: 12; v_gene: TRBV7-2; CDR3aa: CASSARTDTQYF
j_gene: TRBJ2-3; abundance: -; len: 18; v_gene: TRBV6-1; CDR3aa: CASRPRTSGGRDTDTQYF
j_gene: TRBJ1-3; abundance: many; len: 13; v_gene: TRBV5-5; CDR3aa: CASSLVTGNTIYF
j_gene: TRBJ2-2; abundance: few; len: 15; v_gene: TRBV7-9; CDR3aa: CASSNMGGHTGELFF
j_gene: TRBJ2-2; abundance: many; len: 14; v_gene: TRBV27; CDR3aa: CASRVALDTGELFF
j_gene: TRBJ2-1; abundance: -; len: 16; v_gene: TRBV29-1; CDR3aa: CSVEAEDRSYRYEQFF
j_gene: TRBJ2-6; abundance: many; len: 17; v_gene: TRBV29-1; CDR3aa: CSVPRTDPSSGANVLTF
j_gene: TRBJ2-3; abundance: -; len: 14; v_gene: TRBV5-1; CDR3aa: CASTSGGKADTQYF
j_gene: TRBJ2-3; abundance: once; len: 14; v_gene: TRBV9; CDR3aa: CTSQTGVAADTQYF
j_gene: TRBJ2-1; abundance: few; len: 16; v_gene: TRBV10-3; CDR3aa: CAISPPGTGGRDEQFF
j_gene: TRBJ2-3; abundance: few; len: 13; v_gene: TRBV6-5; CDR3aa: CASRPAITDTQYF
j_gene: TRBJ1-4; abundance: many; len: 16; v_gene: TRBV4-1; CDR3aa: CASRLRTGTVGEKLFF
j_gene: TRBJ2-1; abundance: few; len: 12; v_gene: TRBV13; CDR3aa: CASSREGYEQFF
j_gene: TRBJ2-1; abundance: -; len: 13; v_gene: TRBV4-3; CDR3aa: CASSHRDTNEQFF
j_gene: TRBJ2-7; abundance: -; len: 13; v_gene: TRBV7-6; CDR3aa: CASSPGPNYEQYF
j_gene: TRBJ1-3; abundance: many; len: 16; v_gene: TRBV5-8; CDR3aa: CASSSRTTGAGNTIYF
j_gene: TRBJ1-2; abundance: few; len: 11; v_gene: TRBV10-3; CDR3aa: CAISQGVSYTF
j_gene: TRBJ1-6; abundance: few; len: 15; v_gene: TRBV5-1; CDR3aa: CASSLTGGENSPLHF
j_gene: TRBJ2-5; abundance: few; len: 15; v_gene: TRBV27; CDR3aa: CASSFAGTGRETQYF
j_gene: TRBJ2-7; abundance: -; len: 15; v_gene: TRBV4-2; CDR3aa: CASSQRAGAWGEQYF
j_gene: TRBJ2-7; abundance: many; len: 14; v_gene: TRBV18; CDR3aa: CASSPDEVSYEQYF
j_gene: TRBJ1-1; abundance: many; len: 16; v_gene: TRBV5-1; CDR3aa: CASSPDRGHQNTEAFF
j_gene: TRBJ1-2; abundance: medium-sized; len: 15; v_gene: TRBV27; CDR3aa: CASSLSVGGRVGYTF
j_gene: TRBJ2-7; abundance: few; len: 14; v_gene: TRBV19; CDR3aa: CASSPAGVYYEQYF
j_gene: TRBJ1-2; abundance: -; len: 16; v_gene: TRBV5-1; CDR3aa: CASSSGTGGAGYGYTF
j_gene: TRBJ2-5; abundance: many; len: 13; v_gene: TRBV15; CDR3aa: CATLADGERSQYF
j_gene: TRBJ1-2; abundance: -; len: 16; v_gene: TRBV6-5; CDR3aa: CASSYSLPGQGFGYTF
j_gene: TRBJ2-1; abundance: few; len: 18; v_gene: TRBV29-1; CDR3aa: CSVDEGTSGRISYNEQFF
j_gene: TRBJ1-6; abundance: -; len: 15; v_gene: TRBV6-2/TRBV6-3; CDR3aa: CASRSGQGRDTPLHF
j_gene: TRBJ1-1; abundance: few; len: 15; v_gene: TRBV28; CDR3aa: CASSLALGGSTEAFF
j_gene: TRBJ1-5; abundance: many; len: 16; v_gene: TRBV7-8; CDR3aa: CASSLARGPSNQPQHF
j_gene: TRBJ1-1; abundance: many; len: 14; v_gene: TRBV7-8; CDR3aa: CASSLYGGNTEAFF
j_gene: TRBJ2-7; abundance: many; len: 13; v_gene: TRBV5-6; CDR3aa: CASSFGGAYEQYF
j_gene: TRBJ1-1; abundance: -; len: 14; v_gene: TRBV5-6; CDR3aa: CASSPQGSETEAFF
j_gene: TRBJ2-1; abundance: few; len: 14; v_gene: TRBV2; CDR3aa: CASSWLAGGSEQFF
j_gene: TRBJ2-2; abundance: few; len: 14; v_gene: TRBV29-1; CDR3aa: CSAVGRANTGELFF
j_gene: TRBJ2-7; abundance: few; len: 15; v_gene: TRBV6-5; CDR3aa: CASSYSSAYSYEQYF
j_gene: TRBJ2-7; abundance: -; len: 13; v_gene: TRBV7-2; CDR3aa: CASGARSSYEQYF
j_gene: TRBJ2-3; abundance: many; len: 16; v_gene: TRBV24-1; CDR3aa: CATSDLTGASTDTQYF
j_gene: TRBJ1-5; abundance: few; len: 15; v_gene: TRBV3-1; CDR3aa: CASSLGQGTGQPQHF
j_gene: TRBJ2-7; abundance: few; len: 14; v_gene: TRBV5-1; CDR3aa: CASSLQWGSYEQYF
j_gene: TRBJ1-2; abundance: few; len: 13; v_gene: TRBV20-1; CDR3aa: CSARVSGYYGYTF